This TCR beta chain comes out of a study of CD8 T cells in ankylosing spondylitis. This clonotype was counted between two and nine times. Antigen unknown. Between the trimmed V and J ends, which lost 5 bases and 4 bases, there was a span of 12 bases. The CDR3 is 14 residues long. Germline lookup yields CDR1 SGHDT and CDR2 YYEEEE. TCRdb ran MiXCR on the 5' RACE reads and lists one entry per CDR3 protein. The repertoire holds about 800,000 distinct CDR3 sequences, with approximately 10% as singletons. The study's findings and limits: A motif of eight or nine highly homologous TCR beta variants was seen as apparently characteristic of ankylosing spondylitis blood.

This receptor was identified in a male donor with ankylosing spondylitis. The sequenced material came from blood, either unsorted or a sorted T cell fraction (not recorded which). The chain links TRBV5-6 to TRBJ2-2; perhaps TRBD1 as D (6 bases). In DNA form, the CDR3 reads TGTGCCAGCAGTCCGAACAGGGCCACCGGGGAGCTGTTTTTT. It encodes CASSPNRATGELFF. Based on the CDR3 plus reference TRBV5-6 and TRBJ2-2, the full variable domain is DAGVTQSPTHLIKTRGQQVTLRCSPKSGHDTVSWYQQALGQGPQFIFQYYEEEERQRGNFPDRFSGHQFPNYSSELNVNALLLGDSALYLCASSPNRATGELFFGEGSRLTVL.